This T cell receptor (beta chain) appears in the sequencing data of a study of spatial heterogeneity in lung cancer. In this sample, this clonotype turned up many times. Its specificity is unknown. Study-wide findings and caveats: For expanded intratumoral alpha and beta TCRs, counts tracked tumor mutation counts.

The CDR3 has 16 residues. Germline loops: CDR1 DFQATT, CDR2 SNEGSKA (reference sequence). The junction had 9 bases not matched to a gene; V was cut back by 8 bases and J by 0 bases. From the 5' RACE reads, TCRdb called clonotypes with MiXCR, one entry per CDR3 protein. The sample gives about 14,000 distinct CDR3 sequences, over 3.5% of which show up once; approximately 16% is in the top ten. The time point: sample taken at primary tumor resection. The sequences come from lung tumor tissue, collected at surgery. This receptor was identified in a female donor with early-stage non-small cell lung cancer. The rearrangement joins TRBV20-1 to TRBJ2-3; 12 bases line up with TRBD2. The CDR3 here is CSTRTSGDTSTDTQYF. CDR3 coding DNA: TGCAGTACCCGGACTAGCGGGGATACTAGCACAGATACGCAGTATTTT.